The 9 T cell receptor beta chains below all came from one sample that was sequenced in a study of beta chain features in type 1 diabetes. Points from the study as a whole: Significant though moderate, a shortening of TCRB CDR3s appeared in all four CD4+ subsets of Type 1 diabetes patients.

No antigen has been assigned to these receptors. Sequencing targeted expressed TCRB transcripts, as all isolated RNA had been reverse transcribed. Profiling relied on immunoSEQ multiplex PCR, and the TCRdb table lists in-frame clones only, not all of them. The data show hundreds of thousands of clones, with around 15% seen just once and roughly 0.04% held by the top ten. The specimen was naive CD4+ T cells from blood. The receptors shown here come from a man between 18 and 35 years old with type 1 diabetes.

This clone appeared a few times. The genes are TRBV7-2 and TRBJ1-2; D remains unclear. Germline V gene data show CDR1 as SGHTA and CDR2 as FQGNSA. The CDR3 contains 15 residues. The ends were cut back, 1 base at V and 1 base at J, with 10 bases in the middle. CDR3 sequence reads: CASSLVPSSNYGYTF. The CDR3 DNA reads TGTGCCAGCAGCTTAGTGCCCAGCAGTAACTATGGCTACACCTTC.

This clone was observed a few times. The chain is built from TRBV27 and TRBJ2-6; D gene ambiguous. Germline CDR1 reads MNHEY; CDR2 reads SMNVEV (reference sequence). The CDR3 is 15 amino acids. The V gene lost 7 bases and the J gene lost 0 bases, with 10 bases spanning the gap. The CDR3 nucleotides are TGTGCCAGCAAACGGGCGGACTCTGGGGCCAACGTCCTGACTTTC. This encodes CASKRADSGANVLTF. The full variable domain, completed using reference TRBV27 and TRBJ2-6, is EAQVTQNPRYLITVTGKKLTVTCSQNMNHEYMSWYRQDPGLGLRQIYYSMNVEVTDKGDVPEGYKVSRKEKRNFPLILESPSPNQTSLYFCASKRADSGANVLTFGAGSRLTVL.

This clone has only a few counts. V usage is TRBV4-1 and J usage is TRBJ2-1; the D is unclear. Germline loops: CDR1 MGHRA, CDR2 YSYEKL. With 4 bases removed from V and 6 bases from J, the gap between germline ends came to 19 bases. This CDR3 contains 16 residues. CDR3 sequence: CASSRMDGRKFNEQFF. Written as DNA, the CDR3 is TGCGCCAGCAGCCGGATGGACGGGCGGAAATTCAATGAGCAGTTCTTC.

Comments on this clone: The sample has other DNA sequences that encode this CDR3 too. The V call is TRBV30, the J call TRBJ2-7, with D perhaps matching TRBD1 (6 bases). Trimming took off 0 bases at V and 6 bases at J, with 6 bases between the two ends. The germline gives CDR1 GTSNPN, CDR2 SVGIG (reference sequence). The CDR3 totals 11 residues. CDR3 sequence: CAWSVGGEQYF. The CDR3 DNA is TGTGCCTGGAGTGTAGGGGGCGAGCAGTACTTC. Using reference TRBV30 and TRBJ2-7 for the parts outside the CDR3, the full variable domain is SQTIHQWPATLVQPVGSPLSLECTVEGTSNPNLYWYRQAAGRGLQLLFYSVGIGQISSEVPQNLSASRPQDRQFILSSKKLLLSDSGFYLCAWSVGGEQYFGPGTRLTVT.

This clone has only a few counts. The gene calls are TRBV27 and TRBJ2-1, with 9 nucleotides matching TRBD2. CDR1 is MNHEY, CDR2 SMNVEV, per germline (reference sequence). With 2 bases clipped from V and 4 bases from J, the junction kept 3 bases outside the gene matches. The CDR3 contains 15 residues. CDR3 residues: CASSLGGRGYNEQFF. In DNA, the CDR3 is TGTGCCAGCAGTTTAGGCGGGAGGGGATACAATGAGCAGTTCTTC.

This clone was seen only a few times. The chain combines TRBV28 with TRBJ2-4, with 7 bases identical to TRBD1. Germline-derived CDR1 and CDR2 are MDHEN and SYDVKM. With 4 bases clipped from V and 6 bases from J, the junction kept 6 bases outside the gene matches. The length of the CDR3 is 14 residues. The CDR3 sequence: CASSSTGFLNIQYF. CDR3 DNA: TGTGCCAGCAGTTCGACAGGGTTCCTAAACATTCAGTACTTC.

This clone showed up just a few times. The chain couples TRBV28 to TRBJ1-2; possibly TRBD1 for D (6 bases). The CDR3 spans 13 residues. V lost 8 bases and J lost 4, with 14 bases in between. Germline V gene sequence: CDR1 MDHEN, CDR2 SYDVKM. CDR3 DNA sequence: TGTGCCAGCCAACATCAACAGGGCTATGGCTACACCTTC. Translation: CASQHQQGYGYTF.

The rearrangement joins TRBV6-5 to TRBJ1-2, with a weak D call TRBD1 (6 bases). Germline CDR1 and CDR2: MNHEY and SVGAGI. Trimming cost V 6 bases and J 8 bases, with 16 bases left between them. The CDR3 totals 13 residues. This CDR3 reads CASRRGPLVGYTF. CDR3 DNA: TGTGCCAGCAGACGGGGGCCATTAGTGGGCTACACCTTC.

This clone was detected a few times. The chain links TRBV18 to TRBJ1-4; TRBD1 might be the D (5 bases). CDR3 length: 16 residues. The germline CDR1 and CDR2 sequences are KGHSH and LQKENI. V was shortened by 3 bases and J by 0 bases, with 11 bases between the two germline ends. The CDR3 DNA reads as TGTGCCAGCTCACCTGGACACACCTCAACTAATGAAAAACTGTTTTTT. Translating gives CASSPGHTSTNEKLFF.